The 13 T cell receptor beta chains reported below all come from one sample, sequenced in a study of cytomegalovirus exposure and HLA in healthy donors. The PCR had 60 Vbeta and 13 Jbeta primers. TCRdb's table, derived via immunoSEQ multiplex PCR, lists solely in-frame clones and lacks some. This table holds 25,000 to 40,000 clones. The sequenced material came from PBMCs. These TCRs come from a middle-aged man in good health and CMV-seronegative.

This rearrangement joins TRBV25-1 to TRBJ2-4; a possible D gene is TRBD1 (6 bases). The CDR3 consists of 15 residues. Germline CDR1 reads MGHDK; CDR2 reads SYGVNS. V lost 2 bases to trimming and J lost 1 base, with 9 bases between them. CDR3: CASSETGRAKNIQYF. The CDR3 region has the DNA TGTGCCAGCAGTGAAACAGGGCGGGCCAAAAACATTCAGTACTTC.

The rearrangement joins TRBV18 to TRBJ2-2; D possibly corresponds to TRBD2 (5 bases). The CDR3 sequence is 13 residues long. V was cut by 11 bases and J by 4 bases, with 14 bases left in between. Germline loops: CDR1 KGHSH, CDR2 LQKENI. The CDR3, as DNA: TGTGCCTGTTCCGGGGAGACCACCGGGGAGCTGTTTTTT. Protein: CACSGETTGELFF.

The chain couples TRBV6-5 to TRBJ1-2, with 7 bases lining up with TRBD1. The CDR3 is 15 residues long. J lost 0 bases, V lost 4 bases, and 5 bases had no gene match. Germline V gene sequence: CDR1 MNHEY, CDR2 SVGAGI. CDR3: CASSSLTGTNYGYTF. CDR3 in DNA: TGTGCCAGCAGTTCCCTGACAGGGACTAACTATGGCTACACCTTC.

The CDR3 here is CASSGRTSRETQYF. The DNA for the CDR3 is TGTGCCAGCAGCGGTAGGACTAGCCGAGAGACCCAGTACTTC. The chain uses TRBV5-4 and TRBJ2-5, with 8 bases matching TRBD2. The trim removed 4 bases at V and 4 bases at J, leaving 6 bases unmatched. The CDR3 consists of 14 residues. The germline V gene encodes CDR1 SGHNT and CDR2 YYREEE (reference sequence).

On this clone itself: The sample contains more than one DNA sequence encoding this CDR3. The V and J genes are TRBV19 and TRBJ2-2; D perhaps matches TRBD1 (5 bases). With 3 bases removed from V and 4 bases from J, the gap between germline ends came to 6 bases. The CDR3 runs 13 residues. Germline V gene sequence: CDR1 LNHDA, CDR2 SQIVND (reference sequence). The CDR3 loop is CASSIQGTGELFF. The CDR3 DNA sequence: TGTGCCAGTAGTATCCAGGGCACCGGGGAGCTGTTTTTT.

The chain links TRBV5-1 to TRBJ1-2; TRBD1 matches at 9 bases. J gave up 7 bases and V 3 bases, and 4 bases lay outside the gene matches. This CDR3 is built from 13 residues. CDR1 and CDR2 (germline): SGHRS, YFSETQ. In DNA, the CDR3 is TGCGCCAGCAGCTGGGACAGGGCGGCTGGCTACACCTTC. It is translated as CASSWDRAAGYTF. The whole variable domain, remainder taken from reference TRBV5-1 and TRBJ1-2, is KAGVTQTPRYLIKTRGQQVTLSCSPISGHRSVSWYQQTPGQGLQFLFEYFSETQRNKGNFPGRFSGRQFSNSRSEMNVSTLELGDSALYLCASSWDRAAGYTFGSGTRLTVV.

The rearrangement links TRBV30 to TRBJ1-4, with D possibly TRBD1 on 6 matching bases. The germline gives CDR1 GTSNPN, CDR2 SVGIG (reference sequence). The CDR3 spans 14 residues. V lost 2 bases, J lost 0 bases, and 7 bases lay in between. The CDR3 is CAWSWTATNEKLFF. CDR3 coding DNA: TGTGCCTGGAGTTGGACAGCAACTAATGAAAAACTGTTTTTT. The full variable domain, with the rest looked up from reference TRBV30 and TRBJ1-4, is SQTIHQWPATLVQPVGSPLSLECTVEGTSNPNLYWYRQAAGRGLQLLFYSVGIGQISSEVPQNLSASRPQDRQFILSSKKLLLSDSGFYLCAWSWTATNEKLFFGSGTQLSVL.

The CDR3 coding sequence is TGTGCCAGCAGTTACTCCGCAGGGGTTAACTATGGCTACACCTTC. It yields the protein CASSYSAGVNYGYTF. V and J are TRBV6-5 and TRBJ1-2; D may be TRBD1 (6 bases). Trimming cost V 0 bases and J 1 base, with 9 bases left between them. CDR3 length: 15 amino acids. Germline assignment: CDR1 MNHEY and CDR2 SVGAGI.

This chain uses TRBV27 with TRBJ1-2, with 12 bases lining up with TRBD1. The germline gives CDR1 MNHEY, CDR2 SMNVEV (reference sequence). The CDR3 covers 17 residues. Unmatched junction bases numbered 9, after V lost 5 bases and J lost 2 bases. The CDR3 DNA sequence: TGTGCCAGCAGTCCGACGGGACAGGGGGCGAGGAACTATGGCTACACCTTC. Its translation is CASSPTGQGARNYGYTF.

This sequence joins TRBV10-3 and TRBJ2-3; 7 bases align to TRBD2. This CDR3 region has 16 residues. The ends lost 4 bases at V and 0 bases at J; junction bases unmatched: 7. CDR1 is ENHRY and CDR2 is SYGVKD in the germline V gene. CDR3 coding DNA: TGTGCCATCAGTGCGGCTAGCGGTGCTAGCACAGATACGCAGTATTTT. Its translation is CAISAASGASTDTQYF.

The V and J genes are TRBV18 and TRBJ2-1, with D perhaps matching TRBD1 (5 bases). Per germline, CDR1 KGHSH and CDR2 LQKENI. V was cut by 0 bases and J by 9 bases, with 21 bases left in between. The CDR3 runs 17 residues. Here the CDR3 reads CASSPPGLGTSPSEQFF. The CDR3 DNA reads as TGTGCCAGCTCACCACCGGGGCTAGGAACCTCCCCCAGTGAGCAGTTCTTC.

Worth noting for this clone: The junction does not match germline at one end; this may be a read error. V is TRBV19 and J is TRBJ1-1, with D tentatively TRBD1 (6 bases). The germline CDR1 and CDR2 sequences are LNHDA and SQIVND (reference sequence). The CDR3 covers 14 residues. The CDR3, as DNA: TGTGCCAGTAAATCGACAGGCCTGAACACTGAAGATTTCTTT. Its protein product is CASKSTGLNTEDFF.

The J gene is TRBJ1-2, the V gene TRBV11-3, with 8 bases that match TRBD1. CDR3 length: 15 residues. The V gene end was trimmed by 4 bases and the J gene end by 8 bases; junction bases not matched to a gene: 12. The germline CDR1 and CDR2 sequences are SGHNT and YENEEA. The CDR3 here is CASSSLGAGGGGYTF. The CDR3 bases are TGTGCCAGCAGCTCGCTTGGAGCAGGGGGCGGGGGCTACACCTTC.